These 25 T cell receptor beta chains were sequenced from one sample in a study of CD8+ T cells in alopecia areata. It was cDNA, reverse transcribed from extracted RNA, that served as the sequencing template. Produced via immunoSEQ multiplex PCR; TCRdb's table is partial and in-frame only. Of around 250,000 clones in the sample, around two thirds are singletons; the top ten hold more than 0.95%. This specimen was CD4+ T cells sorted from blood, taken at week 0. These receptors came from a human donor with alopecia areata.

The chain links TRBV29-1 to TRBJ1-2, with D unclear. Germline-derived CDR1 and CDR2 are SQVTM and ANQGSEA. The CDR3 contains 12 residues. V shed 0 bases and J shed 4 bases, with 6 bases lying between them. CDR3 sequence (DNA): TGCAGCGTTGAAGATCAGACCTATGGCTACACCTTC. Amino acid sequence: CSVEDQTYGYTF.

The chain joins TRBV6-5 to TRBJ1-2, with D possibly matching TRBD1 (5 bases). CDR1 is MNHEY, CDR2 SVGAGI, per germline. CDR3 length equals 13 residues. V lost 7 bases and J lost 2, with 11 bases in between. CDR3 loop: CASNAGRNYGYTF. Here the CDR3 DNA reads TGTGCCAGCAATGCAGGGAGAAACTATGGCTACACCTTC.

The rearrangement uses TRBV19 and TRBJ1-5; no clear D gene. Germline CDR1 LNHDA, CDR2 SQIVND (reference sequence). Trimming removed 8 bases from V and 4 bases from J, with 12 bases in between. The CDR3 length is 13 residues. In DNA form, the CDR3 reads TGTGCCAGTGCTAGAGGCGATAATCAGCCCCAGCATTTT. This translates into CASARGDNQPQHF.

This clone was found a few times. V and J are TRBV5-1 and TRBJ2-3; no clear D. The CDR3 runs to 13 residues. The V and J ends lost 1 base and 2 bases respectively, with 5 bases between them. In germline, CDR1 is SGHRS, CDR2 YFSETQ. The CDR3 sequence: CASSLTPTDTQYF. CDR3 in DNA: TGCGCCAGCAGCTTGACCCCCACAGATACGCAGTATTTT.

V gene TRBV7-2 combines with J gene TRBJ2-7; TRBD1 aligns across 9 bases. The CDR3 runs 14 residues. CDR1 is SGHTA and CDR2 is FQGNSA in the germline V gene. The V and J ends lost 5 bases and 3 bases, in that order; junction bases with no gene match: 5. Here the CDR3 reads CASSAGQGGYEQYF. The CDR3, as DNA: TGTGCCAGCAGCGCGGGACAGGGTGGCTACGAGCAGTACTTC.

This chain uses TRBV7-9 with TRBJ2-7, with TRBD1 matching 10 bases. V dropped 5 bases and J dropped 13; count of bases not matched to a gene: 5. The CDR3 length is 11 residues. Germline CDR1 SEHNR, CDR2 FQNEAQ (reference sequence). CDR3 nucleotide sequence: TGTGCCAGCAGCCAGGGGACAGGGGATTACTTC. Translating it yields CASSQGTGDYF. Full variable domain (outside the CDR3, taken from reference TRBV7-9 and TRBJ2-7): DTGVSQNPRHKITKRGQNVTFRCDPISEHNRLYWYRQTLGQGPEFLTYFQNEAQLEKSRLLSDRFSAERPKGSFSTLEIQRTEQGDSAMYLCASSQGTGDYFGPGTRLTVT.

This clone showed up just a few times. V is TRBV10-3 and J is TRBJ2-3; D is undetermined. The CDR3 has 11 residues. Germline values: CDR1 ENHRY, CDR2 SYGVKD. V lost 7 bases and J lost 0, with 2 bases in between. In DNA, the CDR3 is TGTGCCATCACTAGCACAGATACGCAGTATTTT. It is translated as CAITSTDTQYF.

This clone has a handful of counts. This chain uses TRBV30 with TRBJ2-5, with D possibly matching TRBD1 (5 bases). Germline V gene sequence: CDR1 GTSNPN, CDR2 SVGIG (reference sequence). V lost 5 bases and J lost 7, with 11 bases in between. This CDR3 is 11 amino acids long. DNA for the CDR3: TGTGCCTGGGGGGCGCTTGGGACCCAGTACTTC. Amino acids: CAWGALGTQYF. The variable domain in full, with the rest retrieved from reference TRBV30 and TRBJ2-5, is SQTIHQWPATLVQPVGSPLSLECTVEGTSNPNLYWYRQAAGRGLQLLFYSVGIGQISSEVPQNLSASRPQDRQFILSSKKLLLSDSGFYLCAWGALGTQYFGPGTRLLVL.

The chain uses TRBV7-9 and TRBJ1-6; no reliable D call. This CDR3 region has 13 residues. Germline V CDR1 and CDR2: SEHNR, FQNEAQ (reference sequence). Trimming stripped 5 bases from V and 13 bases from J, with 15 bases between. This CDR3 is CASSPGPLGPLHF. DNA for the CDR3: TGTGCCAGCAGCCCCGGGCCTCTCGGGCCCCTCCACTTT. Combining the CDR3 with reference TRBV7-9 and TRBJ1-6 gives the whole variable domain DTGVSQNPRHKITKRGQNVTFRCDPISEHNRLYWYRQTLGQGPEFLTYFQNEAQLEKSRLLSDRFSAERPKGSFSTLEIQRTEQGDSAMYLCASSPGPLGPLHFGNGTRLTVT.

This chain uses TRBV5-6 with TRBJ2-7; D may be TRBD1 or TRBD2 (5 bases each). Germline values: CDR1 SGHDT, CDR2 YYEEEE. This CDR3 is 14 amino acids long. Trimming took off 0 bases at V and 5 bases at J, with 12 bases between the two ends. For the CDR3, the DNA is TGTGCCAGCAGCTTGGCCTTGGGGACCAACGAGCAGTACTTC. Its translation: CASSLALGTNEQYF. The whole variable domain, filled in from reference TRBV5-6 and TRBJ2-7, reads DAGVTQSPTHLIKTRGQQVTLRCSPKSGHDTVSWYQQALGQGPQFIFQYYEEEERQRGNFPDRFSGHQFPNYSSELNVNALLLGDSALYLCASSLALGTNEQYFGPGTRLTVT.

Concerning this clone: This same CDR3 is encoded by further DNA sequences in the sample. This chain joins TRBV30 and TRBJ2-7; D is perhaps TRBD1 or TRBD2 (5 bases each). The CDR3 consists of 13 residues. Germline V CDR1 and CDR2: GTSNPN, SVGIG (reference sequence). The V end lost 0 bases, the J end lost 3 bases, and 9 bases lay between the germline ends. The CDR3 region is CAWSVGVSYEQYF. CDR3 DNA: TGTGCCTGGAGTGTGGGGGTGAGCTACGAGCAGTACTTC.

This clone was detected a few times. The V call is TRBV5-1, the J call TRBJ1-6, with 8 bases fitting TRBD1. Germline CDR1 SGHRS, CDR2 YFSETQ. J was trimmed by 7 bases and V by 4 bases; bases with no gene match: 4. The CDR3 is 14 amino acids. CDR3 DNA sequence: TGCGCCAGCAGCCCTGGACAGGGCAATTCACCCCTCCACTTT. It yields the protein CASSPGQGNSPLHF.

V usage is TRBV4-1 and J usage is TRBJ2-6; no reliable D call. Germline CDR1 reads MGHRA; CDR2 reads YSYEKL. V dropped 1 base and J dropped 0 bases, with 4 bases sitting between them. CDR3 length: 15 amino acids. This CDR3 is CASSQGDSGANVLTF. The CDR3 bases are TGCGCCAGCAGCCAAGGTGACTCTGGGGCCAACGTCCTGACTTTC.

The rearrangement links TRBV5-1 to TRBJ1-2; D not resolved. The germline V gene encodes CDR1 SGHRS and CDR2 YFSETQ. This CDR3 has 15 amino acids. Trimming took 3 bases from V and 2 from J, leaving 14 bases between them. The CDR3 DNA is TGCGCCAGCAGCTATGCCCTAACACCGAACTATGGCTACACCTTC. It specifies CASSYALTPNYGYTF.

This clone was observed once. This chain connects TRBV25-1 to TRBJ1-6, with 7 bases lining up with TRBD1. The germline CDR1 and CDR2 sequences are MGHDK and SYGVNS. The CDR3 is 16 residues long. Trimming at V came to 4 bases and at J to 0 bases, leaving 3 bases not matched to a gene. The CDR3 DNA is TGTGCCAGCAGTGTGACAGGGAACTCCTATAATTCACCCCTCCACTTT. It encodes CASSVTGNSYNSPLHF.

This CDR3 is CASHAGSSYNEQFF. DNA for the CDR3: TGTGCCAGCCACGCAGGGAGCTCCTACAATGAGCAGTTCTTC. V is TRBV7-6 and J is TRBJ2-1; either TRBD1 or TRBD2 may supply D (5 bases each). V lost 8 bases and J lost 0, with 11 bases in between. This CDR3 has 14 residues. CDR1 SGHVS and CDR2 FNYEAQ come from the germline V gene.

This clone was found once. The chain recombines TRBV5-4 with TRBJ1-1; no firm D call. Germline values: CDR1 SGHNT, CDR2 YYREEE (reference sequence). Trimming left V 1 base short and J 7 bases short, with 8 bases between. This CDR3 is 12 amino acids long. CDR3 amino acids: CASSLRKDEAFF. CDR3 DNA sequence: TGTGCCAGCAGCTTGAGGAAGGATGAAGCTTTCTTT. The full variable domain, completed using reference TRBV5-4 and TRBJ1-1, is ETGVTQSPTHLIKTRGQQVTLRCSSQSGHNTVSWYQQALGQGPQFIFQYYREEENGRGNFPPRFSGLQFPNYSSELNVNALELDDSALYLCASSLRKDEAFFGQGTRLTVV.

Notes on this clone: The sample contains more than one DNA sequence encoding this CDR3. This chain connects TRBV5-1 to TRBJ2-7; 9 bases match TRBD1. The CDR3 extends over 14 amino acids. The germline CDR1 and CDR2 sequences are SGHRS and YFSETQ. The junction had 4 bases not matched to a gene; V was cut back by 4 bases and J by 2 bases. CDR3 coding DNA: TGCGCCAGCAGCCCGGGACAGGGCGCCTACGAGCAGTACTTC. It encodes CASSPGQGAYEQYF. Full variable domain (outside the CDR3, taken from reference TRBV5-1 and TRBJ2-7): KAGVTQTPRYLIKTRGQQVTLSCSPISGHRSVSWYQQTPGQGLQFLFEYFSETQRNKGNFPGRFSGRQFSNSRSEMNVSTLELGDSALYLCASSPGQGAYEQYFGPGTRLTVT.

This clone was counted between two and nine times. V usage is TRBV4-1 and J usage is TRBJ2-3; 10 nucleotides agree with TRBD2. The germline CDR1 and CDR2 sequences are MGHRA and YSYEKL. This CDR3 region has 17 residues. Trimming took 1 base from V and 1 from J; bases not matched to a gene: 5. In DNA, the CDR3 is TGCGCCAGCAGCCAAGGAAGGCTAGCGGGGGGCACAGATACGCAGTATTTT. Amino acids: CASSQGRLAGGTDTQYF.

The V call is TRBV27, the J call TRBJ1-2; 9 bases fit TRBD1. From germline, CDR1 is MNHEY and CDR2 SMNVEV (reference sequence). The V segment lost 3 bases and the J segment 6 bases; nucleotides outside the gene matches: 8. The CDR3 loop spans 15 amino acids. CDR3 DNA: TGTGCCAGCAGTTTCGGGACAGGGATCCGCCATGGCTACACCTTC. Residues: CASSFGTGIRHGYTF.

The V call is TRBV6-5, the J call TRBJ2-1; D may correspond to TRBD1 or TRBD2 (6 bases each). The CDR3 length is 16 residues. Germline-derived CDR1 and CDR2 are MNHEY and SVGAGI. Trimming pared 4 bases from V and 2 bases from J, leaving 15 bases between. CDR3 DNA sequence: TGTGCCAGCAGTTCCCGGGGGCTCGCACCCTACAATGAGCAGTTCTTC. This sequence encodes CASSSRGLAPYNEQFF.

The chain is built from TRBV29-1 and TRBJ2-4; TRBD1 might be the D (6 bases). The CDR3 is 12 residues long. The V end was cut by 7 bases, the J end by 14 bases, with 21 bases between. CDR1 and CDR2 (germline): SQVTM, ANQGSEA. CDR3 amino acids: CSAQTPQGTEYF. The CDR3 DNA reads as TGCAGCGCCCAGACCCCGCAGGGGACGGAGTACTTC.

Only one count was recorded for this clone. The chain joins TRBV7-8 to TRBJ2-2; no definite D call. This CDR3 region has 12 residues. Germline CDR1 and CDR2: SGHVS and FQNEAQ. The V end was cut by 5 bases, the J end by 3 bases, with 4 bases between. CDR3 nucleotide sequence: TGTGCCAGCAGCCCTGACACCGGGGAGCTGTTTTTT. Translation gives CASSPDTGELFF.

This clone has a handful of counts. The chain recombines TRBV29-1 with TRBJ2-7; D perhaps matches TRBD1 (6 bases). Germline lookup yields CDR1 SQVTM and CDR2 ANQGSEA. The V end lost 4 bases, the J end lost 5 bases, and 12 bases lay between the germline ends. The CDR3 consists of 12 residues. CDR3 sequence (DNA): TGCAGCGTTGCCAAGGGGGACCACGAGCAGTACTTC. Its protein is CSVAKGDHEQYF.

This clone has only a few counts. The chain uses TRBV7-2 and TRBJ1-6; 10 bases map to TRBD1. V was clipped by 2 bases and J by 9 bases; unmatched bases: 4. The germline CDR1 and CDR2 sequences are SGHTA and FQGNSA. The CDR3 length is 15 residues. The CDR3 coding sequence is TGTGCCAGCAGCTTATTGGGACAGGGGTCTTCACCCCTCCACTTT. Its protein product is CASSLLGQGSSPLHF.